This entry is about one T cell receptor (beta chain). The sample is drawn from a study of cytomegalovirus exposure and HLA in healthy donors. Overall study: According to later analysis, the same platform produced the approximately 130 validation and several hundred first-cohort repertoires.

Here immunoSEQ multiplex PCR was the method, and the copy in TCRdb shows in-frame clones only, minus some. The sample holds 150,000 to 200,000 clones; over 65% are singletons and the top ten take over 5.5%. Donors came from a validation cohort of 95 to 150 subjects, distinct from the first 666-subject cohort. This receptor was taken from a man between 18 and 29 years old in good health and CMV-seropositive. Sequencing was carried out using PBMCs.

This CDR3 is CASATPGLAGGFTGELFF. CDR3 nucleotide sequence: TGTGCCAGCGCGACTCCGGGACTAGCGGGGGGATTCACCGGGGAGCTGTTTTTT. The V and J genes are TRBV19 and TRBJ2-2; 15 nucleotides agree with TRBD2. This CDR3 comprises 18 residues. Per the germline V gene, CDR1 is LNHDA and CDR2 is SQIVND (reference sequence). The V gene end was trimmed by 9 bases and the J gene end by 4 bases; junction bases not matched to a gene: 12.